This T cell receptor beta chain was identified during a study of blood T cell repertoires in COVID-19. Study context: Nucleic acid was either cDNA or gDNA, and it came from T cells, B-cell-depleted T cells, or PBMCs.

CDR3 length: 16 residues. The V end lost 3 bases, the J end lost 4 bases, and 18 bases lay between the germline ends. Germline lookup yields CDR1 KGHSH and CDR2 LQKENI. Data came from immunoSEQ multiplex PCR; TCRdb stores just in-frame clones and leaves some out. The data contain fewer than 250,000 clones, around 80% of them singletons. This chain connects TRBV18 to TRBJ1-2; possibly TRBD1 for D (6 bases). The sequenced sample was peripheral blood. The receptor comes from a woman aged 50 to 60 with acute or convalescent COVID-19. The CDR3 bases are TGTGCCAGCTCACCGACCCCCAGGGGATGGGGCTATGGCTACACCTTC. It encodes CASSPTPRGWGYGYTF.